The 5 T cell receptor beta chains in this list originate from one sample, sequenced in a study of breast tumors, draining lymph nodes, adjacent tissues. TCRdb called the multiplex PCR reads again in MiXCR, with one record for every CDR3 protein. This table has 30,000 to 35,000 distinct CDR3 sequences, less than 65% appearing once. Sequencing was carried out using breast tumor tissue. These receptors originate from a female donor with breast cancer. Some clones in this sample may be carry-over from other donors' samples.

The chain links TRBV12-3 or TRBV12-4 to TRBJ1-6, with 8 bases lining up with TRBD1. The length of the CDR3 is 15 residues. J lost 4 bases, V lost 5 bases, and 4 bases had no gene match. In nucleotides, the CDR3 is TGTGCCAGCAGTCTCCGGACAGGGTATAATTCACCCCTCCACTTT. Residues: CASSLRTGYNSPLHF.

This clonotype was counted only a few times. The gene calls are TRBV29-1 and TRBJ2-7; D possibly corresponds to TRBD1 (6 bases). CDR1 is SQVTM, CDR2 ANQGSEA, per germline. The CDR3 extends over 12 amino acids. Trimming took off 3 bases at V and 2 bases at J, with 8 bases between the two ends. The CDR3 here is CSVEDSTYEQYF. The CDR3 region has the DNA TGCAGCGTTGAGGACAGTACCTACGAGCAGTACTTC.

The gene calls are TRBV7-2 and TRBJ2-7; TRBD2 aligns across 7 bases. V shed 2 bases, J shed 6 bases, and the junction held 10 bases outside the gene matches. The CDR3 consists of 15 residues. Looked up from germline, CDR1 is SGHTA and CDR2 is FQGNSA. The CDR3 loop reads CASSLWREKAGEQYF. The DNA for the CDR3 is TGTGCCAGCAGCTTATGGCGGGAGAAGGCGGGCGAGCAGTACTTC.

A word on this clonotype: Mismatch with germline at one junction end may stem from a read error. This sequence joins TRBV20-1 and TRBJ1-2; no reliable D call. Germline V CDR1 and CDR2: DFQATT, SNEGSKA (reference sequence). The CDR3 covers 11 residues. This CDR3 reads CSASENYGYTF. The CDR3, as DNA: TGCAGTGCTTCAGAGAACTATGGGTACACCTTC.

This clonotype was seen ten or more times. The chain has TRBV11-2 and TRBJ2-1, with TRBD1 identical over 8 bases. The CDR3 has 16 amino acids. The germline CDR1 and CDR2 sequences are SGHAT and FQNNGV. Trimming at V came to 5 bases and at J to 0 bases, leaving 6 bases not matched to a gene. CDR3 in amino acids: CASSARQGPSYNEQFF. The CDR3 DNA reads TGTGCCAGCAGCGCGCGACAGGGGCCCTCCTACAATGAGCAGTTCTTC.